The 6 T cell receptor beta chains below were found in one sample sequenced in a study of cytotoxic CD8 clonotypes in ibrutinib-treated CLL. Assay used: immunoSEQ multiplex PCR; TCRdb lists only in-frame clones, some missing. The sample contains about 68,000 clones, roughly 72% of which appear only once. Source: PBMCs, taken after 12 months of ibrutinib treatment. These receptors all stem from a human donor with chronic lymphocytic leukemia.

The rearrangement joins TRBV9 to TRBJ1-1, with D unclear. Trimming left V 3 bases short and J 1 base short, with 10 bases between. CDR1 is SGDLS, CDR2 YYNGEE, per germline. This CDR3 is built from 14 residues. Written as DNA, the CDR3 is TGTGCCAGCAGCGCAACCGAAGGGAACACTGAAGCTTTCTTT. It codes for CASSATEGNTEAFF. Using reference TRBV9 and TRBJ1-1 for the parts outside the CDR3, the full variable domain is DSGVTQTPKHLITATGQRVTLRCSPRSGDLSVYWYQQSLDQGLQFLIQYYNGEERAKGNILERFSAQQFPDLHSELNLSSLELGDSALYFCASSATEGNTEAFFGQGTRLTVV.

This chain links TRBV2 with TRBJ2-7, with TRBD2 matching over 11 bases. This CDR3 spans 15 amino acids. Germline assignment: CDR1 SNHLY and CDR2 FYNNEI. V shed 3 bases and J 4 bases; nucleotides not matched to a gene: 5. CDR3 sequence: CASSDQLAGAYEQYF. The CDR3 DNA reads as TGTGCCAGCAGTGATCAACTAGCGGGGGCGTACGAGCAGTACTTC.

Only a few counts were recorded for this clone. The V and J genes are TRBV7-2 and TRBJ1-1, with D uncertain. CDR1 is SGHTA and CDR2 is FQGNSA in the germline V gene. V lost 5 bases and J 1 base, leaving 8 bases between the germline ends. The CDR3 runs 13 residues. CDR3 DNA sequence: TGTGCCAGCAGCCAGGAGGGGAACACTGAAGCTTTCTTT. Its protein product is CASSQEGNTEAFF.

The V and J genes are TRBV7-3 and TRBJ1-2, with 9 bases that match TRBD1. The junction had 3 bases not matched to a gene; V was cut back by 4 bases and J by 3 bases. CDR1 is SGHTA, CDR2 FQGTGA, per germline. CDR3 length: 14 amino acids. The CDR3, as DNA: TGTGCCAGCAGCTCGGGACAGGGAGACTATGGCTACACCTTC. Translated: CASSSGQGDYGYTF.

The CDR3 DNA is TGTGCCAGCAGTGAAGGGACAGGGTTAACTAATGAAAAACTGTTTTTT. Its translation: CASSEGTGLTNEKLFF. This chain links TRBV2 with TRBJ1-4; 8 bases line up with TRBD1. V lost 1 base to trimming and J lost 1 base; unmatched junction nucleotides: 2. Per the germline V gene, CDR1 is SNHLY and CDR2 is FYNNEI. CDR3 length: 16 residues.

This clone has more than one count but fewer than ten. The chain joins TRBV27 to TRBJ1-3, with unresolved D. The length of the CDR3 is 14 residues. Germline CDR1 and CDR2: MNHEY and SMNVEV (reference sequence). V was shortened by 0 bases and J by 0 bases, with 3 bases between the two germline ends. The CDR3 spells CASSLSSSGNTIYF. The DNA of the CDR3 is TGTGCCAGCAGTTTATCGAGCTCTGGAAACACCATATATTTT.